This TCR beta chain was documented in a study of blood T cell repertoires in COVID-19. Overall study context: Whether acute or convalescent, the COVID-19 samples came from the United States, Italy and Spain. T cells, B-cell-depleted T cells, or PBMCs provided the cDNA or gDNA that served as material.

Original handling: Researchers report that nucleated cell counts were estimated from reference gene primer amplification. Sequencing was performed with immunoSEQ multiplex PCR; in TCRdb, only in-frame clones are kept and a portion is missing. That table gives V, J and clone size, and the DNA gave D and trimming. The sample yields tens of thousands of clones, approximately 80% seen once. The V segment lost 1 base and the J segment 4 bases; nucleotides outside the gene matches: 8. CDR1 is SGHVS, CDR2 FQNEAQ, per germline. CDR3 length: 17 residues. This rearrangement joins TRBV7-8 to TRBJ1-2; TRBD1 matches 11 bases. The sample was peripheral blood. This receptor was identified in a middle-aged man with active or convalescent COVID-19. The CDR3: CASSLGTGGASSYGYTF. In nucleotides, the CDR3 is TGTGCCAGCAGCTTAGGGACAGGGGGCGCATCTAGCTATGGCTACACCTTC.